This TCR beta chain was sequenced for a study of Ad26.COV2.S vaccination and SARS-CoV-2 variants. Study information: Each vaccinee took Ad26.COV2.S intramuscularly, once or twice 56 days apart.

TCRdb's copy holds only in-frame clones and misses some; the assay was immunoSEQ multiplex PCR. The table includes 350,000 to 500,000 clones, about nine tenths detected once. Treatment noted: about 20 received Ad26.COV2.S at low or high dose, single or two shots; about five received placebo; per-sample allocation not given. Sampling occurred on day 63 after the first vaccine or placebo injection. The germline V gene has CDR1 MGHDK and CDR2 SYGVNS. The CDR3 contains 15 residues. Trimming removed 3 bases from V and 4 bases from J; junction bases left unmatched: 5. With respect to this clone: Its antigen remains unknown.

Study-wide points: Compared with placebo recipients, vaccine recipients had higher spike-specific TCR breadth.

The V and J genes are TRBV25-1 and TRBJ2-5; 10 nucleotides agree with TRBD1. The sample consisted of peripheral blood, taken in a trial of Ad26.COV2.S vaccine versus placebo. This sequence was found in a person aged 18 to 59 who received the Ad26.COV2.S COVID-19 vaccine or a placebo. The CDR3 protein is CASSDPTGGGETQYF. CDR3 coding DNA: TGTGCCAGCAGTGATCCGACAGGGGGCGGAGAGACCCAGTACTTC.